This T cell receptor beta chain was retrieved from a study of PD-1 blockade in classical Hodgkin lymphoma. Study details: Every 2 weeks, patients had 3 mg/kg nivolumab intravenously.

Germline CDR1 is KGHSH and CDR2 is LQKENI. The CDR3 covers 17 residues. Trimming took off 4 bases at V and 0 bases at J, with 16 bases between the two ends. Study observations and caveats: By C4D1, diversity of CD4+ TCRs had risen significantly, whereas that of CD8+ TCRs had not. Any patient who commenced nivolumab under 1 year after ASCT was excluded. Partial responders and progressors had significantly lower baseline TCR diversity.

Method: immunoSEQ multiplex PCR; TCRdb's copy keeps in-frame clones and lacks some. The data contain tens of thousands of clones, roughly 80% of them singletons. Relapse after autologous stem cell transplantation occurred in every patient, and brentuximab vedotin exposure varied. With magnetic negative selection, CD4+ T cells were purified from PBMCs that had been thawed. Remarks on this clone: What it recognizes is unknown.

The sequence was obtained from a human donor with classical Hodgkin lymphoma. The chain couples TRBV18 to TRBJ1-5; tentatively, D is TRBD1 (6 bases). Sequencing was performed on CD4+ T cells from blood, taken at baseline. This CDR3 is CASSLLSGTNSNQPQHF. In DNA form, the CDR3 reads TGTGCCAGCTCACTCCTCAGCGGGACAAATAGCAATCAGCCCCAGCATTTT.